The T cell receptor (beta chain) described here comes from a study of T-cell memory formation after mild COVID-19. General study points: Some SARS-CoV-2-responding clones were already detected in memory before infection.

TCRdb redid the calling of the 5' RACE reads with MiXCR, one entry per CDR3 protein. The table records fewer than 350,000 distinct CDR3 sequences, around 15% of them present only once. J lost 6 bases, V lost 3 bases, and 11 bases had no gene match. This CDR3 is 14 amino acids long. The V gene's germline CDR1 is DFQATT and CDR2 SNEGSKA (reference sequence). This clonotype showed up many times. Its cognate antigen is unknown. The chain employs TRBV20-1 and TRBJ2-7; 7 bases align to TRBD1. This receptor was taken from a man in his late teens or twenties who had mild COVID-19 (a few samples of this study predate the infection). Cell type and time point are not known. The sample consisted of PBMCs or a T cell subset sorted from them (not recorded which). CDR3 sequence reads: CSARVPTGNGEQYF. CDR3 coding DNA: TGCAGTGCTAGGGTCCCGACAGGGAACGGCGAGCAGTACTTC.